This T cell receptor beta chain is from a study of CD8+ T cells in alopecia areata. In the study overall: Twice daily, treated patients received 5 to 10 mg of oral tofacitinib. Findings and limits, study-wide: Lesional scalp exceeded normal scalp in clonality, especially in alopecia totalis/universalis.

This CDR3 spans 15 amino acids. Losses at the gene ends were 5 bases for V and 5 bases for J; bases not matched to a gene: 7. CDR1 and CDR2 from the germline V gene are SEHNR and FQNEAQ (reference sequence). Noted treatment: oral pan-JAK inhibitor, 5-10 mg twice daily. Note on this clone: The antigen is undetermined.

The sequencing template was cDNA reverse transcribed from extracted RNA. Profiled with immunoSEQ multiplex PCR; TCRdb holds only in-frame clones, not every one. The data show some 190,000 clones, approximately 72% seen once. This sequence originates from a human donor with alopecia areata. Sequencing used CD4+ T cells sorted from blood, obtained at approximately week 42, from a patient treated with tofacitinib. The chain is built from TRBV7-9 and TRBJ2-1, with 9 bases lining up with TRBD1. CDR3 residues: CASSPRDREDNEQFF. The CDR3 DNA reads TGTGCCAGCAGCCCTAGGGACAGGGAGGACAATGAGCAGTTCTTC. Drawing the rest from reference TRBV7-9 and TRBJ2-1, the complete variable domain is DTGVSQNPRHKITKRGQNVTFRCDPISEHNRLYWYRQTLGQGPEFLTYFQNEAQLEKSRLLSDRFSAERPKGSFSTLEIQRTEQGDSAMYLCASSPRDREDNEQFFGPGTRLTVL.